This T cell receptor (beta chain) was identified during a study of blood T cells in healthy people across ages. Overall study results and limits: The fall in TCR beta diversity per million T cells was roughly linear with age.

With a J-beta primer mix and a sample-barcoded 5' primer, a second PCR ran about 7 to 12 cycles. MiXCR, applied by TCRdb to the 5' RACE reads, yields one record per CDR3 protein. The table includes 850,000 to 1,000,000 distinct CDR3 sequences, 40% to 60% detected once. Points on this clonotype: The antigen is not known.

This CDR3 has 16 residues. The V gene's germline CDR1 is SGHDT and CDR2 YYEEEE. V was pared by 0 bases and J by 5 bases, with 11 bases of the junction left unmatched. The sample taken for sequencing was blood. This TCR came from a man between 25 and 39 years old in good health. The chain combines TRBV5-6 with TRBJ2-7, with TRBD2 matching 7 bases. The CDR3 loop is CASSLAVAGLKNEQYF. In DNA form, the CDR3 reads TGTGCCAGCAGCTTGGCCGTAGCGGGTCTAAAAAACGAGCAGTACTTC.